Each of the 9 T cell receptor beta chains below was sequenced from the same sample in a study of regulatory T cells in long-lasting Graves disease. With iRepertoire HTBI primers and Arm-PCR of CDR3 regions, TCR beta libraries were built. TCRdb used MiXCR to reprocess the multiplex PCR reads, holding one entry per CDR3 protein. This sample has around 460,000 distinct CDR3 sequences; about 20% occur once, and the top ten carry 13%. Time point specified: persistent/refractory GD, antithyroid drugs over 5 years with positive TRAb. From PBMCs, RNA was extracted and then used to make the TCR library. The sequencing used peripheral blood mononuclear cells (PBMCs), collected when the disease was refractory, from a patient treated with antithyroid drugs. The receptors were sampled from a female donor with Graves disease.

J is TRBJ1-6 and V is TRBV28; 9 bases fit TRBD1. The CDR3 length is 14 residues. J was trimmed by 8 bases and V by 5 bases; bases with no gene match: 4. From germline, CDR1 is MDHEN and CDR2 SYDVKM. The chain's CDR3 is CASSRDRGDSPLHF. In nucleotides, the CDR3 is TGTGCCAGCAGTCGCGACAGGGGGGATTCACCCCTCCACTTT.

This clonotype was detected many times. V usage is TRBV29-1 and J usage is TRBJ1-1; 8 bases line up with TRBD1. The CDR3 is 13 amino acids. V lost 4 bases, J lost 7 bases, and 8 bases stayed unmatched. Looked up from germline, CDR1 is SQVTM and CDR2 is ANQGSEA. The CDR3 protein is CSVAQGAHGEAFF. CDR3 sequence (DNA): TGCAGCGTTGCCCAGGGGGCTCATGGTGAAGCTTTCTTT.

This clonotype was observed at least ten times. The chain is built from TRBV28 and TRBJ1-1, with 9 bases identical to TRBD1. Germline V gene data show CDR1 as MDHEN and CDR2 as SYDVKM. V lost 6 bases to trimming and J lost 5 bases; unmatched junction nucleotides: 10. CDR3 length equals 15 residues. CDR3 sequence reads: CASSSRQGGLTEAFF. Written as DNA, the CDR3 is TGTGCCAGCAGCTCAAGACAGGGGGGGCTGACTGAAGCTTTCTTT.

The rearrangement uses TRBV3-1 and TRBJ1-6, with D perhaps matching TRBD1 (5 bases). Trimming left V 3 bases short and J 10 bases short, with 13 bases between. The germline CDR1 and CDR2 sequences are LGHDT and YNNKEL (reference sequence). This CDR3 region has 14 residues. CDR3 loop: CASSHRRVLSPLHF. DNA of the CDR3: TGTGCCAGCAGCCATCGCAGGGTTCTCTCACCCCTCCACTTT.

The chain recombines TRBV28 with TRBJ2-3; TRBD2 aligns across 7 bases. V shed 4 bases, J shed 3 bases, and the junction held 1 base outside the gene matches. The CDR3 is 13 residues long. Germline V gene sequence: CDR1 MDHEN, CDR2 SYDVKM. The CDR3 loop reads CASSSAGTDTQYF. CDR3 nucleotide sequence: TGTGCCAGCAGTTCAGCGGGGACAGATACGCAGTATTTT.

The chain couples TRBV11-1 to TRBJ2-7; 7 bases match TRBD1. The V gene's germline CDR1 is SGHAT and CDR2 FQDESV (reference sequence). The length of the CDR3 is 14 residues. V lost 6 bases, J lost 2 bases, and 7 bases stayed unmatched. CDR3: CASRKPTGPYEQYF. CDR3 in DNA: TGTGCCAGCAGAAAACCGACAGGGCCCTACGAGCAGTACTTC.

This clonotype has ten or more counts. The rearrangement links TRBV6-1 to TRBJ1-3, with D uncertain. The germline V gene encodes CDR1 MNHNS and CDR2 SASEGT. The V end lost 7 bases, the J end lost 2 bases, and 9 bases lay between the germline ends. The CDR3 loop spans 13 amino acids. CDR3 DNA: TGTGCCAGCACCTCGTCGCCTGGAAACACCATATATTTT. Amino acid sequence: CASTSSPGNTIYF.

This clonotype was detected many times. The chain is built from TRBV28 and TRBJ1-2; perhaps TRBD1 as D (5 bases). The germline V gene encodes CDR1 MDHEN and CDR2 SYDVKM. There are 12 residues in the CDR3. Trimming shortened V by 7 bases and J by 1 base, and 7 bases separated the two germline ends. The chain's CDR3 is CASNGGNYGYTF. The DNA for the CDR3 is TGTGCCAGCAATGGGGGTAACTATGGCTACACCTTC.

The genes are TRBV6-1 and TRBJ2-3, with TRBD2 as a possible D gene (6 bases). Trimming cost V 8 bases and J 4 bases, with 16 bases left between them. This CDR3 is built from 14 residues. The V gene's germline CDR1 is MNHNS and CDR2 SASEGT. The CDR3 is CASYPGVPADTQYF. The DNA for the CDR3 is TGTGCCAGCTATCCGGGGGTTCCAGCAGATACGCAGTATTTT.